The TCR beta chain described here comes from a study of blood T cell repertoires in COVID-19 (dated by TCRdb to the early 2020s). About the study as a whole: Samples from collaborators originated in the United States, Italy and Spain and spanned both the acute and convalescent phases of COVID-19. Where HLA class I and class II types were available, the types were taken from metadata supplied by the sample provider, not from assay-based typing. The dataset comprised deeply sampled blood TCRbeta repertoires from subjects exposed to, actively infected with, or recovered from COVID-19. Samples were obtained from the ongoing ImmuneRACE study (first 160 participants) and from some 1,300 subjects provided by 6 global collaborators. The repertoires were released in a freely available public database intended as a resource for research on the immune response to SARS-CoV-2. A de-identified subject ID, COVID-19 status, age in years and sex were almost always included in the sample metadata. The prospective study material was composed of cDNA or gDNA derived from T cells, B-cell-depleted T cells, or PBMCs.

Study-level results and caveats: The amount of clinical and demographic metadata varied by source and participant and was provided uncurated.

TCRbeta CDR3 regions were amplified from genomic DNA using the immunoSEQ Assay, a bias-controlled multiplex PCR. Processing in the source paper ran as follows. The number of nucleated cells in each sample was estimated by amplification of reference gene primers within the assay. To quantify the absolute abundance of each unique TCRbeta CDR3 rearrangement, sequence reads were collapsed and filtered. Productive Simpson clonality was computed per sample as the square root of Simpson's diversity index over productive rearrangements. The table was pulled from immuneACCESS by TCRdb, which kept in-frame rearrangements only. Such tables lose some clones; where checked, under half of the loss comes from unresolved V genes, and the rest has no known cause. The D gene and trimming were derived from the DNA, and the V and J assignments and clone size from that table. For this sample the table gives about 170,000 clones, of which 84% were detected only once. Roughly 15% of the sample is held by the ten biggest clonotypes.

Points on this clone: No cognate antigen has been identified for it. Base qualities are missing; no much larger clone stands one base away.

One collaborating source in Seattle enrolled patients during active infection and followed them longitudinally through the course of disease. Whole blood was collected in K2EDTA tubes by collaborating institutions according to the institutions' own protocols. For TCRbeta analysis, collaborators shipped samples in one of three forms: frozen whole blood, isolated PBMCs, or DNA extracted from either of those sample types. Sequencing was carried out using peripheral blood. The receptor was derived from an older woman with COVID-19, enrolled during active disease.

The nucleotide sequence is given as TGTGCCACCAGCATAGGGACAGCGAACTATGGCTACACCTTC. This translates into CATSIGTANYGYTF. This chain joins TRBV15 to TRBJ1-2; the junction holds 7 bases that match TRBD1. From V the trimming removes 4 bases and from J it removes 2 bases, while the gene matches leave 4 bases of the junction unaccounted for. Spanning cysteine to phenylalanine, the CDR3 consists of 14 amino acids. CDR3 DNA is the only sequence kept; it has 42 bases, read in frame from the first base. The germline V gene (reference sequence) sets CDR1 to LNHNV and CDR2 to YYDKDF. With the rest looked up from the reference TRBV15 and TRBJ1-2 genes rather than sequenced, the full variable domain is DAMVIQNPRYQVTQFGKPVTLSCSQTLNHNVMYWYQQKSSQAPKLLFHYYDKDFNNEADTPDNFQSRRPNTSFCFLDIRSPGLGDTAMYLCATSIGTANYGYTFGSGTRLTVV.